The clone carrying this TCR beta chain appeared a single time. Germline V gene sequence: CDR1 SNHLY, CDR2 FYNNEI. V lost 3 bases and J lost 7; bases outside the gene matches: 9. The CDR3 has 15 residues. In the authors' methods: Amplification of reference gene primers provided the estimated nucleated cell counts. Method: immunoSEQ multiplex PCR; TCRdb's copy keeps in-frame clones and lacks some. V and J calls and clone size are those listed in that table; D and trimming were worked out from the DNA. In the table there are roughly 130,000 clones, over 85% of which are singletons. This sample was included in a study of blood T cell repertoires in COVID-19.

This receptor was identified in a man aged 55 to 69 with COVID-19, enrolled during active disease. The sample comprised peripheral blood. The chain is built from TRBV2 and TRBJ2-5, with 9 bases matching TRBD2. DNA for the CDR3: TGTGCCAGCAGTGAGAGTGGTAGCGGGAGTTGGACCCAGTACTTC. Its translation: CASSESGSGSWTQYF.